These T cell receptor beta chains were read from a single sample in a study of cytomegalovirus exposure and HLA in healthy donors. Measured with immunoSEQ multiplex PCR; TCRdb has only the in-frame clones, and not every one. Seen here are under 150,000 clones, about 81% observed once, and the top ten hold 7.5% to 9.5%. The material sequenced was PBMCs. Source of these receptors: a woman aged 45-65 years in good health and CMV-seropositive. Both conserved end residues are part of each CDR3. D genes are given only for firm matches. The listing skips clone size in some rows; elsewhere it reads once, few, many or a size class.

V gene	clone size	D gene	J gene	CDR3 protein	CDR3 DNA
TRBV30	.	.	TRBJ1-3	CAWSVNLGNTIYF	TGTGCCTGGAGTGTAAATCTTGGAAACACCATATATTTT
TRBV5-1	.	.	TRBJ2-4	CASSSGRGASHIQYF	TGCGCCAGCAGCTCCGGCCGGGGGGCGAGCCACATTCAGTACTTC
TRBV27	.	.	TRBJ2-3	CASRGRVTDTQYF	TGTGCCAGCAGAGGCAGGGTCACAGATACGCAGTATTTT
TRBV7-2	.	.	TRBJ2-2	CASSLWRIAELFF	TGTGCCAGCAGCCTATGGCGGATTGCCGAGCTGTTTTTT
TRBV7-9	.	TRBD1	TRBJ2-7	CASSSRDRVYEQYF	TGTGCCAGCAGCTCCCGGGACAGGGTCTACGAGCAGTACTTC
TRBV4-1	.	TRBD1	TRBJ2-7	CASSQAGTGVYEQYF	TGCGCCAGCAGCCAAGCCGGGACAGGGGTCTACGAGCAGTACTTC
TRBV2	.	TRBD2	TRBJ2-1	CASSGGTSGRLAYNEQFF	TGTGCCAGCAGTGGGGGGACTAGCGGGAGGTTGGCCTACAATGAGCAGTTCTTC
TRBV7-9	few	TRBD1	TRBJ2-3	CASSSNRGYFTDTQYF	TGTGCCAGCAGCTCTAACAGGGGTTACTTCACAGATACGCAGTATTTT
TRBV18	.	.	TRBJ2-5	CASSIRRWETQYF	TGTGCCAGCTCAATCAGGCGCTGGGAGACCCAGTACTTC
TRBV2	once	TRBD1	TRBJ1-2	CASREQGAEACGYTF	TGTGCCAGCAGGGAACAGGGGGCCGAGGCATGTGGCTACACCTTC
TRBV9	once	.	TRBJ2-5	CASSVGGLQETQYF	TGTGCCAGCAGCGTTGGCGGACTTCAAGAGACCCAGTACTTC
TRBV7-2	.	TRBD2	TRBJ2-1	CASSLVSSAGGPTYNEQFF	TGTGCCAGCAGCTTAGTATCATCAGCGGGAGGGCCCACCTACAATGAGCAGTTCTTC
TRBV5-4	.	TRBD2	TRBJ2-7	CASSSAGSLAGVYEQYF	TGTGCCAGCAGCTCGGCCGGCTCGCTAGCGGGAGTCTACGAGCAGTACTTC
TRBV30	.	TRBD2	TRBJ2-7	CAWMTGGLYEQYF	TGTGCCTGGATGACGGGGGGGTTGTACGAGCAGTACTTC
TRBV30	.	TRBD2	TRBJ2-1	CAWAIGTSVGEQFF	TGTGCCTGGGCTATAGGGACTAGCGTAGGTGAGCAGTTCTTC
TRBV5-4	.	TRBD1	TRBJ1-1	CASSLDRGQNEAFF	TGTGCCAGCAGCTTGGACAGGGGGCAGAATGAAGCTTTCTTT
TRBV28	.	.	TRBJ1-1	CASSPLGGLNTEAFF	TGTGCCAGCAGTCCACTCGGGGGATTGAACACTGAAGCTTTCTTT
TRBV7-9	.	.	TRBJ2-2	CASSLSLAQNTGELFF	TGTGCCAGCAGCTTGTCGTTAGCCCAAAACACCGGGGAGCTGTTTTTT
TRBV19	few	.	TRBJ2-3	CASSISAGANTDTQYF	TGTGCCAGTAGTATAAGTGCGGGGGCGAACACAGATACGCAGTATTTT
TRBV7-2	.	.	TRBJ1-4	CASSQGWQEKLFF	TGTGCCAGCAGCCAGGGGTGGCAGGAAAAACTGTTTTTT
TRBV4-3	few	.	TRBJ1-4	CASSQDAGEKLFF	TGCGCCAGCAGCCAAGATGCGGGTGAAAAACTGTTTTTT
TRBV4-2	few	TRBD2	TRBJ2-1	CASSQEKTSGNNEQFF	TGTGCCAGCAGCCAAGAAAAAACTAGCGGAAACAATGAGCAGTTCTTC
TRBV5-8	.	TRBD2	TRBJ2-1	CASSSGLAIYNEQFF	TGTGCCAGCAGCTCTGGACTAGCGATTTACAATGAGCAGTTCTTC
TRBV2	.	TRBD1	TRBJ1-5	CAQGGEGNQPQHF	TGTGCCCAGGGGGGCGAGGGCAATCAGCCCCAGCATTTT
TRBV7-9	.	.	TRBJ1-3	CASSSRGFSGNTIYF	TGTGCCAGCAGCTCCAGGGGCTTCTCTGGAAACACCATATATTTT
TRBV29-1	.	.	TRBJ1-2	CSASTGASYGYTF	TGCAGCGCCTCGACAGGTGCCAGCTATGGCTACACCTTC
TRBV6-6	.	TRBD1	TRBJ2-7	CASRLAGTGLNEQYF	TGTGCCAGCAGGCTCGCCGGGACAGGGTTAAACGAGCAGTACTTC
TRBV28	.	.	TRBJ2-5	CASSLRQGRSKTQYF	TGTGCCAGCAGTTTAAGGCAGGGTCGGTCTAAGACCCAGTACTTC
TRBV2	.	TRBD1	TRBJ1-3	CASRQGSGNTIYF	TGTGCCAGCAGACAGGGGTCTGGAAACACCATATATTTT
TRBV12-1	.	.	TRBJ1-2	CASSSRTDWIYTF	TGTGCCAGCAGCTCCCGGACAGACTGGATCTACACCTTC
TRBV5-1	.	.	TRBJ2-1	CASSAGPTSLGANEQFF	TGCGCCAGCAGCGCGGGACCAACTAGCTTGGGAGCCAATGAGCAGTTCTTC
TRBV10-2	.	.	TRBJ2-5	CASSESNGETQYF	TGCGCCAGCAGTGAGTCGAACGGTGAGACCCAGTACTTC
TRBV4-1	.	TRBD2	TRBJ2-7	CASSQVIAGLSLTYEQYF	TGCGCCAGCAGCCAAGTGATAGCGGGTCTTAGCCTAACTTACGAGCAGTACTTC
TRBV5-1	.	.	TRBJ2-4	CASSLWGVKNIQYF	TGCGCCAGCAGCTTGTGGGGAGTCAAAAACATTCAGTACTTC
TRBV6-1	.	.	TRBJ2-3	CASSESGRGPLTDTQYF	TGTGCCAGCAGTGAATCGGGGCGGGGGCCCCTCACAGATACGCAGTATTTT
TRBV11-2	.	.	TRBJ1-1	CASSLDRNSFLTEAFF	TGTGCCAGCAGCTTAGATCGCAACAGCTTCCTCACTGAAGCTTTCTTT
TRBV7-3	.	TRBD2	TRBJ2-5	CASSSKASGNGAETQYF	TGTGCCAGCAGCTCCAAGGCTAGCGGGAACGGGGCGGAGACCCAGTACTTC
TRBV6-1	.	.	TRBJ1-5	CASSDRILSGNNQPQHF	TGTGCCAGCAGTGACCGGATCCTTTCAGGGAACAATCAGCCCCAGCATTTT
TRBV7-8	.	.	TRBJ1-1	CASSLDPRPPAEAFF	TGTGCCAGCAGCTTAGATCCCAGACCTCCAGCGGAAGCTTTCTTT
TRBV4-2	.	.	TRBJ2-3	CASSQEERDTQYF	TGTGCCAGCAGCCAAGAGGAGAGGGATACGCAGTATTTT